These 4 T cell receptor beta chains were sequenced from one sample in a study of breast tumors, draining lymph nodes, adjacent tissues. In TCRdb, the multiplex PCR reads were re-called with MiXCR into one record per CDR3 protein. Of more than 20,000 distinct CDR3 sequences listed, under 75% are singletons. Sequenced input: breast tumor tissue. The source of these receptors is a female donor with breast cancer. Some clones in this sample may be carry-over from other donors' samples.

Details on this clonotype: A much larger clone sits a single nucleotide away, making a read error possible. The V call is TRBV6-5, the J call TRBJ1-2; D unclear. Germline loops: CDR1 MNHEY, CDR2 SVGAGI. This CDR3 spans 13 amino acids. The CDR3 nucleotides read TGTGCCAGCAGTCGGGATATTAACTATGGCTGCACCTTC. Its protein product is CASSRDINYGCTF.

By its share, this clonotype is medium-sized. The V and J genes are TRBV27 and TRBJ2-7; D is ambiguous. There are 16 residues in the CDR3. Trimming removed 8 bases from V and 0 bases from J, with 20 bases in between. CDR1 is MNHEY and CDR2 is SMNVEV in the germline V gene (reference sequence). The CDR3 spells CASSSLVGPSSYEQYF. Here the CDR3 DNA reads TGTGCCAGCTCTTCCCTGGTCGGACCGAGCTCCTACGAGCAGTACTTC.

This sequence joins TRBV6-6 and TRBJ1-5; D gene uncertain. Germline CDR1 and CDR2: MNHNY and SVGAGI (reference sequence). The CDR3 has 12 residues. V was cut by 5 bases and J by 4 bases, with 6 bases left in between. For the CDR3, the DNA is TGTGCCAGCAGTGGGGTGAATCAGCCCCAGCATTTT. Translated, it gives CASSGVNQPQHF.

This chain connects TRBV15 to TRBJ2-1; either TRBD1 or TRBD2 may fit D (6 bases each). The CDR3 sequence is 13 residues long. Germline values: CDR1 LNHNV, CDR2 YYDKDF (reference sequence). The germline V and J ends were trimmed by 0 bases and 10 bases, with 10 bases remaining between them. The CDR3 DNA reads TGTGCCACCAGCAGAGATAGGGGGGCCGAGCAGTTCTTC. Translating it yields CATSRDRGAEQFF.